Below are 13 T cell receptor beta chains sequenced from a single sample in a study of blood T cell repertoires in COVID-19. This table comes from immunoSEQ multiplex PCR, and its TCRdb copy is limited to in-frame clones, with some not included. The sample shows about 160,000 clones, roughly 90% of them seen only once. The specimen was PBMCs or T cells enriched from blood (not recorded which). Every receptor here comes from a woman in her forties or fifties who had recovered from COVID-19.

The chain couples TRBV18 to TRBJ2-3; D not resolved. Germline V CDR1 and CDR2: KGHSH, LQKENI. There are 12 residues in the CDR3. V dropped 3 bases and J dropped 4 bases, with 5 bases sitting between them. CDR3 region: CASSPGADTQYF. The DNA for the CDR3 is TGTGCCAGCTCACCGGGCGCAGATACGCAGTATTTT.

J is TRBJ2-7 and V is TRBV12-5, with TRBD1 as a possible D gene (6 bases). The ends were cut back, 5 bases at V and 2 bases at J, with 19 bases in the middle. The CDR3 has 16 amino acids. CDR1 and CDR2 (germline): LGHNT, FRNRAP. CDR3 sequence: CASGLVTGTYPYEQYF. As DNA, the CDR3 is TGTGCTAGTGGTCTCGTGACCGGGACATACCCCTACGAGCAGTACTTC.

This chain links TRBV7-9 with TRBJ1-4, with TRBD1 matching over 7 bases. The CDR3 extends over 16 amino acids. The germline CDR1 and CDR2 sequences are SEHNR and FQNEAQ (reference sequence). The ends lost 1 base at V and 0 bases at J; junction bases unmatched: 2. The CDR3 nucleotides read TGTGCCAGCAGCTTAGGGGACAGAGCAACTAATGAAAAACTGTTTTTT. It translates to CASSLGDRATNEKLFF.

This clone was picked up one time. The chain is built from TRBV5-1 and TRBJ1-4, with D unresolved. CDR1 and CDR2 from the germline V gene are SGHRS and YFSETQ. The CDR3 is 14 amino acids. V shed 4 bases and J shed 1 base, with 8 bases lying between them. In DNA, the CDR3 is TGCGCCAGCAGCCCCGGAGGAACTAATGAAAAACTGTTTTTT. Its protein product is CASSPGGTNEKLFF.

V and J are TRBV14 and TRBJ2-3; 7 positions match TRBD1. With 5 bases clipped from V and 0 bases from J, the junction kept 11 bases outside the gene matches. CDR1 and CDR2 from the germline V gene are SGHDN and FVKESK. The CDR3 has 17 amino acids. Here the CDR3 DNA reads TGTGCCAGCAGCTTCGCCGGGACAGTCATTAGCACAGATACGCAGTATTTT. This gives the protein CASSFAGTVISTDTQYF.

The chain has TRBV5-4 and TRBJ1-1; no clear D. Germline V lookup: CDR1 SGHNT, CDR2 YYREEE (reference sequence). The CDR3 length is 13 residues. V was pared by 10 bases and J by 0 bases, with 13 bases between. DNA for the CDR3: TGTGCCGGGAGACAAACTATGAACACTGAAGCTTTCTTT. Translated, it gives CAGRQTMNTEAFF.

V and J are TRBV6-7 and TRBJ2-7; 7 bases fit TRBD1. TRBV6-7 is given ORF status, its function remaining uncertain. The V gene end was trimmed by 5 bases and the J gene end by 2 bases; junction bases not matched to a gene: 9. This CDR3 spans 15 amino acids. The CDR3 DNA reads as TGTGCCAGCAGTCTCGGGACAGAGAATGCCTACGAGCAGTACTTC. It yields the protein CASSLGTENAYEQYF.

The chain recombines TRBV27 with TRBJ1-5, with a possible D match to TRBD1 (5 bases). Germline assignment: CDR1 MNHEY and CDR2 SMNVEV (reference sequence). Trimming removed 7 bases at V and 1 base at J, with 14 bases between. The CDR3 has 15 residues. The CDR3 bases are TGTGCCAGCAAAGGGGCCAACCTAAGCAATCAGCCCCAGCATTTT. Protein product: CASKGANLSNQPQHF.

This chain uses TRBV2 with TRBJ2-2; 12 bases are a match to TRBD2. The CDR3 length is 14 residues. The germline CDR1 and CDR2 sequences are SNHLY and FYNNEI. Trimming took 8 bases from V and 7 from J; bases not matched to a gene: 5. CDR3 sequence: CASLTSGGVGELFF. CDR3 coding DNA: TGTGCCAGCTTGACTAGCGGGGGTGTCGGGGAGCTGTTTTTT.

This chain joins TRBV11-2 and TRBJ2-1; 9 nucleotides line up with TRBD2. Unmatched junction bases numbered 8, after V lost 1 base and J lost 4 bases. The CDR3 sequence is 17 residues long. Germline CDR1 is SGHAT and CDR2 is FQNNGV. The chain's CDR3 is CASSLGGSRGGYNEQFF. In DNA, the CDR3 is TGTGCCAGCAGCTTAGGAGGCTCGCGGGGGGGTTACAATGAGCAGTTCTTC.

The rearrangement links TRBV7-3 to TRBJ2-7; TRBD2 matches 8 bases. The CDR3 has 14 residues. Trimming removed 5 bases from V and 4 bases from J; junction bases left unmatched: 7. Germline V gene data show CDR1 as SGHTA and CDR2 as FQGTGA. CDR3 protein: CASSPSGGGYEQYF. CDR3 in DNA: TGTGCCAGCAGCCCTTCCGGGGGGGGATACGAGCAGTACTTC.

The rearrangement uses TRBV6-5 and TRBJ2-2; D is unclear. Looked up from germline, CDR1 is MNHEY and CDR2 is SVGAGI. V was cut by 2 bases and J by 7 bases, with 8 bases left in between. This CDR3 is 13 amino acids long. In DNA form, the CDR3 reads TGTGCCAGCAGTTACCAGAGGATCGGGGAGCTGTTTTTT. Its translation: CASSYQRIGELFF.

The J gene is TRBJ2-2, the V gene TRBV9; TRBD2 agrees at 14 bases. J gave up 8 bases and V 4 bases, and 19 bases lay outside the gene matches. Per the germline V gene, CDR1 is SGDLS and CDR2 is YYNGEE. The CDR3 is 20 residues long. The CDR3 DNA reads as TGTGCCAGCAGCCCGCGAACGGGACTAGCGGGGGCCCCCCAGGTTGGGGAGCTGTTTTTT. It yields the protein CASSPRTGLAGAPQVGELFF. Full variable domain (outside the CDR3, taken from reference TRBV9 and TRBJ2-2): DSGVTQTPKHLITATGQRVTLRCSPRSGDLSVYWYQQSLDQGLQFLIQYYNGEERAKGNILERFSAQQFPDLHSELNLSSLELGDSALYFCASSPRTGLAGAPQVGELFFGEGSRLTVL.